Below are 15 T cell receptor beta chains sequenced from a single sample in a study of identical twins (dated by TCRdb to about 2016). The library was generated by 5' RACE. Sequencing was performed on an Illumina HiSeq 2000. Clones were called with MiXCR by TCRdb after fastp trimmed the public reads at Q25, and only in-frame beta chains were retained. When rows share a CDR3 protein, they turn into one entry using the most common DNA and genes. The sample table contains about 530,000 distinct CDR3 sequences; only one count was recorded for about 16% of them. The ten biggest clones cover roughly 0.43% of the sample. These same records also appear under a second study, on yellow fever vaccine responses in identical twins.

The sequenced material came from CD4+ T cells sorted from blood. The receptors stem from a woman aged 18-30 years in good health.

This chain joins TRBV20-1 and TRBJ2-5, with D perhaps matching TRBD1 or TRBD2 (5 bases each). The CDR3 extends over 15 amino acids. V was clipped by 3 bases and J by 4 bases, with 18 bases between them. CDR1 and CDR2 (germline): DFQATT, SNEGSKA (reference sequence). CDR3: CSASLAQGNPETQYF. In nucleotides, the CDR3 is TGCAGTGCTAGCCTAGCCCAGGGTAATCCAGAGACCCAGTACTTC.

The V and J genes are TRBV6-5 and TRBJ2-7; TRBD1 might be the D (6 bases). V shed 5 bases and J shed 3 bases, with 14 bases lying between them. Germline V gene lookup returns CDR1 MNHEY and CDR2 SVGAGI. This CDR3 comprises 14 residues. The CDR3 DNA follows: TGTGCCAGCAGTCACGGGACACCTTACTACGAGCAGTACGTC. Translating gives CASSHGTPYYEQYV.

The chain has TRBV18 and TRBJ2-5; 7 nucleotides match TRBD1. The germline V gene encodes CDR1 KGHSH and CDR2 LQKENI. V was pared by 3 bases and J by 5 bases, with 9 bases of the junction left unmatched. The CDR3 is 15 amino acids. CDR3 in amino acids: CASSPNRGGSETQYF. In DNA form, the CDR3 reads TGTGCCAGCTCACCCAACAGGGGCGGTTCGGAGACCCAGTACTTC.

The rearrangement uses TRBV7-7 and TRBJ2-5, with D perhaps matching TRBD2 (5 bases). There are 16 residues in the CDR3. Trimming cost V 2 bases and J 3 bases, with 16 bases left between them. Germline V lookup: CDR1 SSHAT, CDR2 FNYEAQ (reference sequence). This CDR3 reads CASSLTGWGVKETQYF. CDR3 nucleotides: TGTGCCAGCAGCTTAACTGGGTGGGGAGTTAAAGAGACCCAGTACTTC.

The genes are TRBV3-1 and TRBJ2-1; a possible D gene is TRBD1 (6 bases). Trimming took off 0 bases at V and 10 bases at J, with 13 bases between the two ends. The V gene's germline CDR1 is LGHDT and CDR2 YNNKEL (reference sequence). This CDR3 is built from 14 residues. This CDR3 reads CASSQDGGRREQFF. Here the CDR3 DNA reads TGTGCCAGCAGCCAAGATGGGGGCCGCCGGGAGCAGTTCTTC.

J is TRBJ2-3 and V is TRBV3-1; D perhaps matches TRBD1 (5 bases). Trimming stripped 0 bases from V and 4 bases from J, with 8 bases between. The CDR3 is 14 amino acids. Germline V lookup: CDR1 LGHDT, CDR2 YNNKEL (reference sequence). The CDR3, as DNA: TGTGCCAGCAGCCAAGACAGGGTCTCAGATACGCAGTATTTT. The encoded protein is CASSQDRVSDTQYF.

This clonotype was recorded a few times. The gene calls are TRBV6-1 and TRBJ2-7, with D possibly TRBD1 on 7 matching bases. There are 16 residues in the CDR3. The V end was cut by 4 bases, the J end by 6 bases, with 22 bases between. Germline V gene sequence: CDR1 MNHNS, CDR2 SASEGT. CDR3 sequence (DNA): TGTGCCAGCAGTGCCCCCCAGATTGGTCAGGGGGGCGAGCAGTACGTC. Translating it yields CASSAPQIGQGGEQYV.

This clonotype occurred many times. This chain joins TRBV29-1 and TRBJ1-2; the D gene is possibly TRBD1 (6 bases). V gave up 5 bases and J gave up 4 bases, with 14 bases separating them. The CDR3 is 13 amino acids. Germline CDR1 and CDR2: SQVTM and ANQGSEA. The CDR3 protein is CSVQTGTTYGYTF. The CDR3 DNA follows: TGCAGCGTTCAAACCGGGACAACCTATGGCTACACCTTC. Filled out from reference TRBV29-1 and TRBJ1-2, the complete variable domain reads SAVISQKPSRDICQRGTSLTIQCQVDSQVTMMFWYRQQPGQSLTLIATANQGSEATYESGFVIDKFPISRPNLTFSTLTVSNMSPEDSSIYLCSVQTGTTYGYTFGSGTRLTVV.

The V gene is TRBV5-6, the J gene TRBJ1-1; TRBD1 is a possible D gene (5 bases). Germline CDR1 is SGHDT and CDR2 is YYEEEE. This CDR3 has 12 residues. The V and J ends lost 1 base and 7 bases respectively, with 8 bases between them. The CDR3 here is CASSLNQGEAFF. CDR3 bases: TGTGCCAGCAGCTTGAACCAGGGTGAAGCTTTCTTT.

This clonotype was seen more than once but under ten times. This sequence joins TRBV20-1 and TRBJ1-1; 8 nucleotides align to TRBD1. The germline gives CDR1 DFQATT, CDR2 SNEGSKA (reference sequence). J gave up 4 bases and V 6 bases, and 7 bases lay outside the gene matches. This CDR3 contains 13 residues. The CDR3: CSAGGQVGTEAFF. The DNA for the CDR3 is TGCAGTGCCGGGGGACAGGTGGGCACTGAAGCTTTCTTT.

The V and J genes are TRBV6-1 and TRBJ2-7; D is unclear. Germline V gives CDR1 MNHNS, CDR2 SASEGT. Trimming cost V 5 bases and J 0 bases, with 11 bases left between them. The CDR3 totals 14 residues. The CDR3 DNA follows: TGTGCCAGCAGTCCCACAGAGCTCTCCTACGAGCAGTACGTC. Its protein is CASSPTELSYEQYV.

This clonotype was counted ten times or more. The rearrangement uses TRBV20-1 and TRBJ2-3, with D hard to call. From germline, CDR1 is DFQATT and CDR2 SNEGSKA (reference sequence). CDR3 length: 14 residues. Trimming took 6 bases from V and 1 from J, leaving 14 bases between them. The CDR3: CSAPKQAGTDTQYF. The CDR3 DNA is TGCAGTGCCCCCAAGCAGGCGGGCACAGATACGCAGTATTTT.

The V call is TRBV2, the J call TRBJ2-2; possibly TRBD1 for D (5 bases). V lost 8 bases and J lost 2, with 12 bases in between. The CDR3 spans 14 residues. Per the germline V gene, CDR1 is SNHLY and CDR2 is FYNNEI. The CDR3 nucleotides read TGTGCCAGCCTCTTTGGGGCAAACACCGGGGAGCTGTTTTTT. Translated, it gives CASLFGANTGELFF.

The chain carries TRBV19 and TRBJ2-3; TRBD2 aligns across 8 bases. This CDR3 region has 14 residues. V lost 9 bases and J lost 4; bases outside the gene matches: 9. Germline CDR1 is LNHDA and CDR2 is SQIVND (reference sequence). CDR3: CASTHGGAADTQYF. For the CDR3, the DNA is TGTGCCAGCACACACGGGGGGGCGGCAGATACGCAGTATTTT.

CDR3 protein: CASSPTSLTSYNEQFF. For the CDR3, the DNA is TGCGCCAGCAGCCCGACGAGCCTCACATCCTACAATGAGCAGTTCTTC. V usage is TRBV5-1 and J usage is TRBJ2-1; D unclear. Per the germline V gene, CDR1 is SGHRS and CDR2 is YFSETQ. The CDR3 extends over 16 amino acids. V was clipped by 4 bases and J by 1 base, with 15 bases between them.